This T cell receptor beta chain was documented in a study of CXCR3-negative and CXCR3-positive naive CD8 T cells. Findings and caveats of the study: Relative to memory CD8+ cells, whose diversity was much lower, both naive subsets had comparably high diversity. The TRBV-TRBJ usage of naive CXCR3-negative and CXCR3-positive cells was similar, but that of memory cells differed. After cryopreservation, expression of CXCR3 was partially reduced, and most assays were run with fresh PBMCs. Against CXCR3-negative naive cells, CXCR3-positive naive cells showed more hydrophobic TRB CDR3s.

Each TRB cDNA library was prepared by 5' RACE (with UMI labels). TCRdb re-called the 5' RACE reads and catalogs CDR3 proteins one per entry, DNA excluded. The sample has some 140,000 distinct CDR3 sequences; the top ten hold approximately 0.4%. Of note for this clonotype: The antigen remains undetermined.

This CDR3 is 14 amino acids long. CDR1 and CDR2 from the germline V gene are ENHRY and SYGVKD. At a few hundred thousand cells each, triplicate sorts were carried out for each CD8+ T cell subset. The material sequenced was naive CXCR3+ CD8+ T cells from blood. Subset defined: CD45RO-CCR7+CD27+CD95- naive CD8+ T cells expressing CXCR3 (TNR3+). The receptor's source is a human donor in good health. Some clones in this sample may be carry-over from other donors' samples. The rearrangement links TRBV10-3 to TRBJ2-7; TCRdb's assignment of TRBD1 cannot be checked, as there is no DNA. This chain's CDR3 is CAISEGQASYEQYF.